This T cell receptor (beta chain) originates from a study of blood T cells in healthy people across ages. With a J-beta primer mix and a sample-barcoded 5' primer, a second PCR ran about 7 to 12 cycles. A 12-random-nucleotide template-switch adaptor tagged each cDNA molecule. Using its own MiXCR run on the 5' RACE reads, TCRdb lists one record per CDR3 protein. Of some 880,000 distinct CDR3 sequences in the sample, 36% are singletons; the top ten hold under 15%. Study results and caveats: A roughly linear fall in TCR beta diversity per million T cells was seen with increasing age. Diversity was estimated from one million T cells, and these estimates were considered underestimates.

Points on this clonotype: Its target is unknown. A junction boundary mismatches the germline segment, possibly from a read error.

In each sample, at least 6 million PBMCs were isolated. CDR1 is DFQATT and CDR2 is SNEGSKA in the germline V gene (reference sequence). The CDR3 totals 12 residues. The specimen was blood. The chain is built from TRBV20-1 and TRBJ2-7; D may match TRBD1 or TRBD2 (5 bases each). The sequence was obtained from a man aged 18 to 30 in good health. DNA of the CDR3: TGCAATGCTAGAGATGGGGGCTACGAGCAGTACTTC. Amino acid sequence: CNARDGGYEQYF.